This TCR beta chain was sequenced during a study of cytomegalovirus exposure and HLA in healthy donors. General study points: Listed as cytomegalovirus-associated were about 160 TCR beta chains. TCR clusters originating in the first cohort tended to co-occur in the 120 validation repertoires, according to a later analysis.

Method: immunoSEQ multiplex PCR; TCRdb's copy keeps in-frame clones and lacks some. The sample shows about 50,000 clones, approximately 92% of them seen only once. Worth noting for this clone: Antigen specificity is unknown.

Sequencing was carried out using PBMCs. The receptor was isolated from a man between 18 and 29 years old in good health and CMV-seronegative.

The CDR3 here is CASSTKDILYEQYF. CDR3 in DNA: TGTGCCAGCAGCACCAAAGACATCCTCTACGAGCAGTACTTC. The chain has TRBV11-2 and TRBJ2-7; D call uncertain. CDR1 and CDR2 from the germline V gene are SGHAT and FQNNGV. The V end lost 5 bases, the J end lost 3 bases, and 14 bases lay between the germline ends. The CDR3 runs 14 residues.